Listed below are T cell receptor beta chains from one sample, sequenced in a study of T cells in Graves' hyperthyroidism and ophthalmopathy. A single record per CDR3 protein comes from TCRdb applying MiXCR to the multiplex PCR reads. The data show fewer than 700,000 distinct CDR3 sequences, with roughly 15% seen just once and approximately 15% held by the top ten. The specimen sequenced was blood. The receptor source for this set is a woman under 30 with Graves' ophthalmopathy. CDR3s include the opening cysteine and the closing phenylalanine or tryptophan. Each record gives: J gene, V gene, D gene, clone size, CDR3 protein, CDR3 DNA. The D gene is left open where the match is weak. A clone size is listed for some rows: how often the clone was seen (once, few, many), or a class if it is expanded.

>TRBJ1-1|TRBV27|.|many
CASSLFFGRGADTEAFF
TGTGCCAGCAGTTTATTTTTCGGGCGGGGGGCGGACACTGAAGCTTTCTTT
>TRBJ1-5|TRBV10-1|TRBD1|.
CASRKDRGNQPQHF
TGCGCCAGCAGAAAAGACAGGGGCAATCAGCCCCAGCATTTT
>TRBJ2-7|TRBV6-1|TRBD2|many
CASSATGTSRSDEQYF
TGTGCCAGCAGTGCAACCGGGACTAGTCGGAGCGACGAGCAGTACTTC
>TRBJ1-2|TRBV18|.|many
CASSSKDGFYGYTF
TGTGCCAGCTCATCGAAAGACGGATTCTATGGCTACACCTTC
>TRBJ1-2|TRBV11-2|.|many
CASSPSVASYGYTF
TGTGCCAGCAGCCCGAGCGTGGCCTCCTATGGCTACACCTTC
>TRBJ2-1|TRBV19|.|few
CASSEGGARDNEQFF
TGTGCCAGTAGCGAGGGGGGGGCGAGGGACAATGAGCAGTTCTTC
>TRBJ2-2|TRBV2|.|many
CAMALGQGPNTGELFF
TGTGCCATGGCCCTGGGTCAGGGGCCGAACACCGGGGAGCTGTTTTTT
>TRBJ2-1|TRBV3-1|.|.
CASSQAWRTGNEQFF
TGTGCCAGCAGCCAAGCGTGGAGGACGGGCAATGAGCAGTTCTTC
>TRBJ2-3|TRBV5-5|TRBD2|.
CASSLAGAGGGLALSTDTQYF
TGTGCCAGCAGCTTGGCCGGGGCAGGGGGAGGACTAGCGCTTAGCACAGATACGCAGTATTTT
>TRBJ2-5|TRBV4-1|TRBD2|.
CASSPGTSLVLETQYF
TGCGCCAGCAGCCCCGGGACTAGTTTAGTTTTGGAGACCCAGTACTTC
>TRBJ2-1|TRBV5-5|TRBD1|many
CASSYDREPYNEQFF
TGTGCCAGCAGCTACGACAGGGAACCCTACAATGAGCAGTTCTTC
>TRBJ2-4|TRBV3-1|.|few
CASSPTSGTHLAKNIQYF
TGTGCCAGCAGCCCTACTTCCGGGACCCATCTAGCCAAAAACATTCAGTACTTC
>TRBJ2-1|TRBV27|TRBD2|many
CASRFSGDNEQFF
TGTGCCAGCAGATTTAGCGGGGACAATGAGCAGTTCTTC
>TRBJ1-1|TRBV7-2|.|many
CASSVRMNTEAFF
TGTGCCAGCAGCGTCCGGATGAACACTGAAGCTTTCTTT
>TRBJ2-3|TRBV5-4|.|.
CASSSGVSSTDTQYF
TGTGCCAGCAGCTCAGGGGTGTCGAGCACAGATACGCAGTATTTT
>TRBJ1-5|TRBV3-1|TRBD1|few
CASSWDSYQPQHF
TGTGCCAGCAGCTGGGACAGTTATCAGCCCCAGCATTTT
>TRBJ1-5|TRBV5-6|.|many
CASSTRQALSNQPQHF
TGTGCCAGCAGCACTAGACAGGCATTGAGCAATCAGCCCCAGCATTTT
>TRBJ2-5|TRBV6-6|TRBD2|many
CASSYSPSGNQETQYF
TGTGCCAGCAGTTACTCCCCTAGCGGGAACCAAGAGACCCAGTACTTC
>TRBJ2-7|TRBV5-1|TRBD2|many
CASSVRGIAYEQYF
TGCGCCAGCAGCGTGCGGGGGATCGCCTACGAGCAGTACTTC
>TRBJ1-5|TRBV19|.|.
CASISRGSTNQPQHF
TGTGCCAGTATCTCTAGGGGATCGACAAATCAGCCCCAGCATTTT
>TRBJ1-6|TRBV27|.|many
CASRRMGSPLHF
TGTGCCAGCAGACGCATGGGTTCACCCCTCCACTTT
>TRBJ2-7|TRBV20-1|TRBD1|many
CSAPDRGYEQYF
TGCAGTGCCCCGGACAGGGGTTACGAGCAGTACTTC
>TRBJ1-1|TRBV5-1|.|many
CASSLSQGASTEAFF
TGCGCCAGCAGCTTGAGTCAGGGAGCCTCAACTGAAGCTTTCTTT
>TRBJ2-1|TRBV7-3|.|.
CASSSVPGNEQFF
TGTGCCAGCAGCTCCGTCCCAGGGAATGAGCAGTTCTTC
>TRBJ2-7|TRBV30|.|many
CAWKGVGIYEQYF
TGTGCCTGGAAGGGCGTGGGAATTTACGAGCAGTACTTC
>TRBJ2-7|TRBV19|.|.
CASSHGRRQGGEQYF
TGTGCCAGTAGTCATGGACGGAGGCAAGGGGGCGAGCAGTACTTC
>TRBJ2-7|TRBV4-1|.|few
CASSQMMGGSYEQYF
TGCGCCAGCAGCCAAATGATGGGGGGCTCCTACGAGCAGTACTTC
>TRBJ2-7|TRBV9|.|many
CASSVGVSSYEQYF
TGTGCCAGCAGCGTGGGGGTTAGCTCCTACGAGCAGTACTTC
>TRBJ2-1|TRBV4-1|.|few
CASSPHGDSSYNEQFF
TGCGCCAGCAGCCCCCACGGGGATAGCTCCTACAATGAGCAGTTCTTC
>TRBJ2-7|TRBV2|TRBD1|many
CASTRQGSIYEQYF
TGTGCCAGCACTAGACAGGGGTCAATCTACGAGCAGTACTTC
>TRBJ1-1|TRBV30|.|many
CAWSVNGASEAFF
TGTGCCTGGAGTGTAAACGGGGCCTCTGAAGCTTTCTTT
>TRBJ1-6|TRBV4-1|.|.
CASSSGPGNSPLHF
TGCGCCAGCAGCTCAGGCCCCGGGAATTCACCCCTCCACTTT
>TRBJ1-1|TRBV29-1|.|few
CSVRSGQNTEAFF
TGCAGCGTTAGGTCAGGGCAGAACACTGAAGCTTTCTTT
>TRBJ1-2|TRBV2|.|many
CASSETRNYGYTF
TGTGCCAGCAGTGAAACGAGGAACTATGGCTACACCTTC
>TRBJ1-5|TRBV12-3/TRBV12-4|TRBD1|.
CASSEQGVGARQPQHF
TGTGCCAGCAGTGAACAGGGGGTAGGAGCTCGCCAGCCCCAGCATTTT
>TRBJ1-2|TRBV20-1|.|few
CSAFLDSLYGYTF
TGCAGTGCTTTCCTTGACAGCCTCTATGGCTACACCTTC
>TRBJ2-5|TRBV2|.|many
CASRPTYQETQYF
TGTGCCAGCAGACCAACGTACCAAGAGACCCAGTACTTC
>TRBJ2-1|TRBV12-3/TRBV12-4|.|many
CASSPTQGGHGEQFF
TGTGCCAGCAGCCCGACGCAGGGGGGCCATGGTGAGCAGTTCTTC
>TRBJ1-4|TRBV12-3/TRBV12-4|.|many
CASSLSSLRATNEKLFF
TGTGCCAGCAGTTTGTCCAGCCTCAGGGCCACCAATGAAAAACTGTTTTTT